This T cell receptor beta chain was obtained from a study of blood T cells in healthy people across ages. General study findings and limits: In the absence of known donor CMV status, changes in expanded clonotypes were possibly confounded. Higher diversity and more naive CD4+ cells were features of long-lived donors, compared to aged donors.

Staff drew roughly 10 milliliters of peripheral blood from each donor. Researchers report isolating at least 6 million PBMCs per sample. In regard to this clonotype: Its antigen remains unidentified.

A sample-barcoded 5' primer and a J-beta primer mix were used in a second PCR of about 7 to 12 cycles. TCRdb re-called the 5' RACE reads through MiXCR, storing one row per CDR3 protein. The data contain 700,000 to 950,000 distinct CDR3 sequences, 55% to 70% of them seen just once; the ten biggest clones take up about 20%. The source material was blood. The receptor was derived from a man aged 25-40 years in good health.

CDR3 nucleotide sequence: TGTGCCAGCAGTTCAAGTCAGGGAGATTTGTACGAGCAGTACTTC. It translates to CASSSSQGDLYEQYF. This chain joins TRBV27 and TRBJ2-7; D is possibly TRBD1 or TRBD2 (5 bases each). CDR3 size: 15 residues. Germline CDR1 and CDR2: MNHEY and SMNVEV (reference sequence). Trimming stripped 4 bases from V and 4 bases from J, with 17 bases between.